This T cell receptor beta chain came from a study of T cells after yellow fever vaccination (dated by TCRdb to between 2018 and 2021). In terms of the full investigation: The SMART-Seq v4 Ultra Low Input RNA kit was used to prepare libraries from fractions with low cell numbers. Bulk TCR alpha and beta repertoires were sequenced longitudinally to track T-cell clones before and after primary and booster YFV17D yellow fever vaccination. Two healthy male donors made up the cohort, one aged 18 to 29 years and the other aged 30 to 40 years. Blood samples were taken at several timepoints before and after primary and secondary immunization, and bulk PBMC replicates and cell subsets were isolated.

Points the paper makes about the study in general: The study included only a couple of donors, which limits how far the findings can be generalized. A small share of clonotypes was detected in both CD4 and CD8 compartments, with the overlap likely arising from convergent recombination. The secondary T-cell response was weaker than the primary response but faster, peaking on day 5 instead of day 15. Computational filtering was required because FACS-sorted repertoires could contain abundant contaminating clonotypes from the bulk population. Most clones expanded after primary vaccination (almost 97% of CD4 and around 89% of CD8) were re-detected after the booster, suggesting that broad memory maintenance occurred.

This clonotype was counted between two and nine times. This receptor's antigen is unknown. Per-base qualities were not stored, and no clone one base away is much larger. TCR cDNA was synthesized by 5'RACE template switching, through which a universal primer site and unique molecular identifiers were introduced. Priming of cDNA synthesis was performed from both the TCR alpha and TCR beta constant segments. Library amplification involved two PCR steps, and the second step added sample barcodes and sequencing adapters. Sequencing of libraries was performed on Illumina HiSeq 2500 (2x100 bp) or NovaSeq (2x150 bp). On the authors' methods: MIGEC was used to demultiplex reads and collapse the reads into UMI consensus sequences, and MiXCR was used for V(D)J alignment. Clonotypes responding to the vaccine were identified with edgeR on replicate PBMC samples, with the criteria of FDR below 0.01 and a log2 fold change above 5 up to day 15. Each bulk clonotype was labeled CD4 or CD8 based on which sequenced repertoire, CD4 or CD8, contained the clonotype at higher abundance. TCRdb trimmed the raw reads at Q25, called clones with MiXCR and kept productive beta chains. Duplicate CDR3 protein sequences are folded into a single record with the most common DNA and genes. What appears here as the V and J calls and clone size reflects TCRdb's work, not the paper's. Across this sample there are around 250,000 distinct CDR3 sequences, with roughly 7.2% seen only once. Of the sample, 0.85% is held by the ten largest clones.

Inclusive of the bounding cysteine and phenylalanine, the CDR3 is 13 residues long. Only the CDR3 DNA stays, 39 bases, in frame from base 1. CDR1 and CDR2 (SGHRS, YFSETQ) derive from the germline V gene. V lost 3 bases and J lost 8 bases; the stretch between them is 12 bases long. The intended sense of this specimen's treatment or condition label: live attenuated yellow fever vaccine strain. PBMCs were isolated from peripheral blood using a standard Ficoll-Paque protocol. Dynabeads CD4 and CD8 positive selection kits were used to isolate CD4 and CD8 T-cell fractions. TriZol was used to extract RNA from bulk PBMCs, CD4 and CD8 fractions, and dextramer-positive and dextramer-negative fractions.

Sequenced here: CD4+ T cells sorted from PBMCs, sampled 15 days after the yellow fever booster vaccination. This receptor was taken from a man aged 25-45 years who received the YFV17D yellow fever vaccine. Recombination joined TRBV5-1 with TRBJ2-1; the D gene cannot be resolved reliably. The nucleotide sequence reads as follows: TGCGCCAGCAGCTCGGGCTCCTTAGATGAGCAGTTCTTC. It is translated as CASSSGSLDEQFF. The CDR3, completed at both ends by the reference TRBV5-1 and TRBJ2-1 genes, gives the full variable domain KAGVTQTPRYLIKTRGQQVTLSCSPISGHRSVSWYQQTPGQGLQFLFEYFSETQRNKGNFPGRFSGRQFSNSRSEMNVSTLELGDSALYLCASSSGSLDEQFFGPGTRLTVL.